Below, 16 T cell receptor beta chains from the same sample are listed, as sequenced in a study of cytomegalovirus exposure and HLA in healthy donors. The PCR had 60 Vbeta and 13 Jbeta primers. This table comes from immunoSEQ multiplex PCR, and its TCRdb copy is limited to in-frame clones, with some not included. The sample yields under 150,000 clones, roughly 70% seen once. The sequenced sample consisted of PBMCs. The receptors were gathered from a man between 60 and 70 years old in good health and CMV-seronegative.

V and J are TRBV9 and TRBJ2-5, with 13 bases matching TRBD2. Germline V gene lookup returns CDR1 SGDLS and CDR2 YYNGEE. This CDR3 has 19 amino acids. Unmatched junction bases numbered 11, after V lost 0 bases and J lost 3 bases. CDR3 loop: CASSVGGTSGAEREETQYF. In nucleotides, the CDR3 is TGTGCCAGCAGCGTAGGAGGGACTAGCGGGGCTGAGCGGGAAGAGACCCAGTACTTC.

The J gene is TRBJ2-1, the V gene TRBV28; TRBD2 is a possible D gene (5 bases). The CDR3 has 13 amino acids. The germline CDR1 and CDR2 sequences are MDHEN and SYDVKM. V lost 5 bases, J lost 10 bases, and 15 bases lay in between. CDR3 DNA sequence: TGTGCCAGCAGTGCACCGGGCCGCGGGGAGCAGTTCTTC. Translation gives CASSAPGRGEQFF.

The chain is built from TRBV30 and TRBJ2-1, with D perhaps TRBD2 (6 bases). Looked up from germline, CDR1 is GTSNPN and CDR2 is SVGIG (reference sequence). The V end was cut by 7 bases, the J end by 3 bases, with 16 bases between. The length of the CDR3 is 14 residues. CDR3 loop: CASNGGSLYNEQFF. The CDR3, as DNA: TGTGCCTCCAATGGGGGGAGTCTCTACAATGAGCAGTTCTTC.

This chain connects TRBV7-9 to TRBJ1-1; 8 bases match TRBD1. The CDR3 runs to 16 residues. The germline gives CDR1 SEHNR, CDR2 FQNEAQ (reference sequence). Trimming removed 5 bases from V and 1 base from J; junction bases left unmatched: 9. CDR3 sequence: CASSPPAGGTNTEAFF. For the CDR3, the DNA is TGTGCCAGCAGCCCCCCGGCAGGGGGCACGAACACTGAAGCTTTCTTT.

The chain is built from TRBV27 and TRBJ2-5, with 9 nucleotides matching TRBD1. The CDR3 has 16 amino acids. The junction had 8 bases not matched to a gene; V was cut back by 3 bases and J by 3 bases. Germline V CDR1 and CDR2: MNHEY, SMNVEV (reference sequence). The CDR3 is CASSLNYRGREETQYF. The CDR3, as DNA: TGTGCCAGCAGTTTGAACTACAGGGGGCGGGAAGAGACCCAGTACTTC.

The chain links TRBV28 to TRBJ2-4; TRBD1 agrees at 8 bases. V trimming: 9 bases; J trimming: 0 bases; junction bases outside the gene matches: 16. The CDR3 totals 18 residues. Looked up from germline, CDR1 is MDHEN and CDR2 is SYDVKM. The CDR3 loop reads CASTSPGQELLAKNIQYF. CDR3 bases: TGTGCCAGTACGTCTCCGGGACAGGAGCTTCTAGCCAAAAACATTCAGTACTTC.

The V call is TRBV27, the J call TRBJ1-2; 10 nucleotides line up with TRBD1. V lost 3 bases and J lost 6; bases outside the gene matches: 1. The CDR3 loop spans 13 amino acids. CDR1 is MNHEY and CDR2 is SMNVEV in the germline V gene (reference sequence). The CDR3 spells CASSFGTGDGYTF. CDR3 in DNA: TGTGCCAGCAGTTTTGGGACAGGGGATGGCTACACCTTC.

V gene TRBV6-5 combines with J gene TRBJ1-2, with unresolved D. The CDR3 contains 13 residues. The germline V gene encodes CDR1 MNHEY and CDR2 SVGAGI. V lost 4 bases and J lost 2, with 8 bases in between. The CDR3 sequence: CASSFQQNYGYTF. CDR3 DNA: TGTGCCAGCAGTTTTCAACAGAACTATGGCTACACCTTC.

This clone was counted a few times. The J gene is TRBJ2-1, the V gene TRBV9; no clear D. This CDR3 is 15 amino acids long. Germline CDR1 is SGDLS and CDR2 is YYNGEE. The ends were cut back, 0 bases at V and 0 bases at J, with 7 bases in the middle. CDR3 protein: CASSVDRASYNEQFF. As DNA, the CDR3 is TGTGCCAGCAGCGTAGACAGAGCCTCCTACAATGAGCAGTTCTTC.

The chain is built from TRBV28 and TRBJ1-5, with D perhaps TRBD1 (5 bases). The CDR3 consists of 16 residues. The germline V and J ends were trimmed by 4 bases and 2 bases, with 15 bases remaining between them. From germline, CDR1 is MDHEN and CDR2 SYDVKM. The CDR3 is CASSSHLGQGNQPQHF. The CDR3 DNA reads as TGTGCCAGCAGTTCCCATCTGGGGCAGGGCAATCAGCCCCAGCATTTT.

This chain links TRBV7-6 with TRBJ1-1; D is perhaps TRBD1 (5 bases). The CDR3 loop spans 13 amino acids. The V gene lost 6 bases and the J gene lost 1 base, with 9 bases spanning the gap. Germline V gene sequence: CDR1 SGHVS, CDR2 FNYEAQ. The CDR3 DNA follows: TGTGCCAGCAGTCAGGGATCGAACACTGAAGCTTTCTTT. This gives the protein CASSQGSNTEAFF. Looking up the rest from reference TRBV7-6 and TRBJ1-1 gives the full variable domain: GAGVSQSPRYKVTKRGQDVALRCDPISGHVSLYWYRQALGQGPEFLTYFNYEAQQDKSGLPNDRFSAERPEGSISTLTIQRTEQRDSAMYRCASSQGSNTEAFFGQGTRLTVV.

The CDR3 loop is CASSPPGNEQYF. The CDR3 DNA reads TGTGCCAGCAGTCCCCCGGGAAACGAGCAGTACTTC. The chain uses TRBV28 and TRBJ2-7, with D possibly TRBD2 on 5 matching bases. The CDR3 runs 12 residues. Germline loops: CDR1 MDHEN, CDR2 SYDVKM. Trimming pared 5 bases from V and 5 bases from J, leaving 10 bases between.

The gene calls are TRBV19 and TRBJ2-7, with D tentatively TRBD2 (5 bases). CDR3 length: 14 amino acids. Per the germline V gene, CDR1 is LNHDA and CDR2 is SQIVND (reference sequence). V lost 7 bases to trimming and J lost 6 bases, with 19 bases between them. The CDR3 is CASIPTRGSGEQYF. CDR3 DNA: TGTGCCAGTATTCCAACTCGAGGGTCGGGCGAGCAGTACTTC.

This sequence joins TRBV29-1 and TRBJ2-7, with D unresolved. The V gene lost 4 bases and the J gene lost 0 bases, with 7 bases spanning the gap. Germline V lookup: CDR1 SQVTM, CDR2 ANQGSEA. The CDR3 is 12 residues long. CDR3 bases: TGCAGCGTTGGTCAGGTCTCCTACGAGCAGTACTTC. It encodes CSVGQVSYEQYF.

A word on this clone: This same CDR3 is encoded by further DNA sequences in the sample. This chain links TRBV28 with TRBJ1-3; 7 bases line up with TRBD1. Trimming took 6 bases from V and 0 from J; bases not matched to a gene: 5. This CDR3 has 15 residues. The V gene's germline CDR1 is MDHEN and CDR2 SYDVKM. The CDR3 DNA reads TGTGCCAGCAGCTCCGGGACAGTCTCTGGAAACACCATATATTTT. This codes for CASSSGTVSGNTIYF.

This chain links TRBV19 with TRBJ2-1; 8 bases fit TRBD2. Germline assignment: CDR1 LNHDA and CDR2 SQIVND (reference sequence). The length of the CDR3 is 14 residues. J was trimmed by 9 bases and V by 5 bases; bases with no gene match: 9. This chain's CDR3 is CASSLGSGAIEQFF. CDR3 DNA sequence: TGTGCCAGTAGTCTAGGTAGCGGGGCAATTGAGCAGTTCTTC.